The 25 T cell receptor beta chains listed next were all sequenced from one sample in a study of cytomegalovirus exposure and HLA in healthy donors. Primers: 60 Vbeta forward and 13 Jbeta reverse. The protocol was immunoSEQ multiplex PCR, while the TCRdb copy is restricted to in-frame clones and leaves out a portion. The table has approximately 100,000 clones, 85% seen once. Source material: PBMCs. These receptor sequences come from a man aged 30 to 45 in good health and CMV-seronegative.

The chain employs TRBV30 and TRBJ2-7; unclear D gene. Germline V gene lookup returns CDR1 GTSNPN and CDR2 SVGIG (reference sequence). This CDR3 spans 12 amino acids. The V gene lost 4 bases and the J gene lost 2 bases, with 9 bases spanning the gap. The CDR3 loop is CAWTPSTYEQYF. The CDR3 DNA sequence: TGTGCCTGGACCCCCAGTACCTACGAGCAGTACTTC.

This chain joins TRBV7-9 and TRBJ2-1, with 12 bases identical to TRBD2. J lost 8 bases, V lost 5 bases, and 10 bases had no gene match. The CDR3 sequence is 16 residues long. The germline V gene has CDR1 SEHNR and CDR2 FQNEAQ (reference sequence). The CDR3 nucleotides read TGTGCCAGCAGCCCCAGACTAGCGGGGGCCCGGGATGAGCAGTTCTTC. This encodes CASSPRLAGARDEQFF.

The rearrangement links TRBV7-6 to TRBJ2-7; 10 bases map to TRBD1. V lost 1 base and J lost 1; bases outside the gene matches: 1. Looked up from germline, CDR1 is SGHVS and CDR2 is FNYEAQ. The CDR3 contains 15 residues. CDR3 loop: CASSLGDRGSYEQYF. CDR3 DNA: TGTGCCAGCAGCTTAGGGGACAGGGGATCCTACGAGCAGTACTTC. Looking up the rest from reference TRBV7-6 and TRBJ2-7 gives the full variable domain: GAGVSQSPRYKVTKRGQDVALRCDPISGHVSLYWYRQALGQGPEFLTYFNYEAQQDKSGLPNDRFSAERPEGSISTLTIQRTEQRDSAMYRCASSLGDRGSYEQYFGPGTRLTVT.

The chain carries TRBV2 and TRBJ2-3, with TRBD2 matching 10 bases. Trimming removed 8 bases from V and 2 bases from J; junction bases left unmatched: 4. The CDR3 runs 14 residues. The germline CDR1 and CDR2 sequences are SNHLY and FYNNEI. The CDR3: CASQGLADTDTQYF. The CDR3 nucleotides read TGTGCCAGCCAAGGACTAGCGGACACAGATACGCAGTATTTT.

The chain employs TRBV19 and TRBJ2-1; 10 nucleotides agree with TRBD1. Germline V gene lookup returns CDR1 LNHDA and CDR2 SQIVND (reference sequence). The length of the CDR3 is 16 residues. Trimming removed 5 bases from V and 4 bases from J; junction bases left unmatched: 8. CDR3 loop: CASSAPTGGVYNEQFF. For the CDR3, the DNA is TGTGCCAGTAGTGCTCCGACAGGGGGCGTATACAATGAGCAGTTCTTC. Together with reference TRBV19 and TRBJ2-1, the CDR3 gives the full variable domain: DGGITQSPKYLFRKEGQNVTLSCEQNLNHDAMYWYRQDPGQGLRLIYYSQIVNDFQKGDIAEGYSVSREKKESFPLTVTSAQKNPTAFYLCASSAPTGGVYNEQFFGPGTRLTVL.

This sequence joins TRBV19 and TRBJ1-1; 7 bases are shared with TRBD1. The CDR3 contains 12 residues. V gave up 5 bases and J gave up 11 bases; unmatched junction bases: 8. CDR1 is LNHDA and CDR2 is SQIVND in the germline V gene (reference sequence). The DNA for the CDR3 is TGTGCCAGTAGTGTCAGGGGGGTCTCGGCTTTCTTT. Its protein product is CASSVRGVSAFF.

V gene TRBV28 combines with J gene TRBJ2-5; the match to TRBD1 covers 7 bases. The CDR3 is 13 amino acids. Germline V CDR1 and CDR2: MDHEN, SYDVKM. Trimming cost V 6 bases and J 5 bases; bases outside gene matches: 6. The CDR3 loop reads CASRHQGEETQYF. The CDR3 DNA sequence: TGTGCCAGCAGACACCAGGGGGAGGAGACCCAGTACTTC.

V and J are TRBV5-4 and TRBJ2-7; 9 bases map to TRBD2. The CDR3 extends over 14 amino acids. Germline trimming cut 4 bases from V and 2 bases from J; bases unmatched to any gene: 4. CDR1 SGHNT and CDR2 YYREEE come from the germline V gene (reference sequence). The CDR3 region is CASSPVAGAYEQYF. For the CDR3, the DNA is TGTGCCAGCAGCCCCGTAGCGGGGGCCTACGAGCAGTACTTC.

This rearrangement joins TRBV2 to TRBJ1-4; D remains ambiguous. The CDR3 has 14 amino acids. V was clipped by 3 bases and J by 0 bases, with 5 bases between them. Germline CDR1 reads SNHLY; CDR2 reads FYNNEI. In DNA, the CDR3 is TGTGCCAGCAGTGACCCGGCAACTAATGAAAAACTGTTTTTT. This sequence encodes CASSDPATNEKLFF.

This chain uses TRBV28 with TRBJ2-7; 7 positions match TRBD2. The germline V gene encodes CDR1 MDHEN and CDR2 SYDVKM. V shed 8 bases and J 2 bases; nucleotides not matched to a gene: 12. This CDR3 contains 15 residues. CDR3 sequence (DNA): TGTGCCAGCCTATCCGTCAGCGGGGCGCCCTACGAGCAGTACTTC. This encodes CASLSVSGAPYEQYF.

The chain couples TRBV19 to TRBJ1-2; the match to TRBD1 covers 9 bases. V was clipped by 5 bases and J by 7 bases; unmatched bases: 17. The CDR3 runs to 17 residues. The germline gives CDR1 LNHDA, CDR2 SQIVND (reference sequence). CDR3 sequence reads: CASSALGTGSYLGGYTF. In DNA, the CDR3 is TGTGCCAGTAGTGCCCTCGGGACAGGGTCCTATTTAGGTGGCTACACCTTC. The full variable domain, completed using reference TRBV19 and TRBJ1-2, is DGGITQSPKYLFRKEGQNVTLSCEQNLNHDAMYWYRQDPGQGLRLIYYSQIVNDFQKGDIAEGYSVSREKKESFPLTVTSAQKNPTAFYLCASSALGTGSYLGGYTFGSGTRLTVV.

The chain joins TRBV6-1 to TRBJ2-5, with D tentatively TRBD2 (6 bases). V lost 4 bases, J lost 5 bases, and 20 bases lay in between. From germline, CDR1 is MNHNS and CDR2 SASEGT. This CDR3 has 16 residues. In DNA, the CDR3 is TGTGCCAGCAGTGGGGGTTGGTCGGGAGTATCGGAGACCCAGTACTTC. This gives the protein CASSGGWSGVSETQYF.

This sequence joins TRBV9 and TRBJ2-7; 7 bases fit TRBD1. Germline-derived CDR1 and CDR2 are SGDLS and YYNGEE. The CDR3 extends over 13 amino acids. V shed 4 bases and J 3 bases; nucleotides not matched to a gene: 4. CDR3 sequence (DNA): TGTGCCAGCAGCTCGGGACAGAGCTACGAGCAGTACTTC. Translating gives CASSSGQSYEQYF.

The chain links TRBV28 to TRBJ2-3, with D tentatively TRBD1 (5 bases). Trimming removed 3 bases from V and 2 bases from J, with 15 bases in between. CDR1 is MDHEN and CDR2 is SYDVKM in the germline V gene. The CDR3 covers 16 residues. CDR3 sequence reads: CASSFPQGFITDTQYF. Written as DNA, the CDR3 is TGTGCCAGCAGTTTCCCTCAGGGATTTATCACAGATACGCAGTATTTT. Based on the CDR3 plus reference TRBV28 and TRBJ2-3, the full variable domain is DVKVTQSSRYLVKRTGEKVFLECVQDMDHENMFWYRQDPGLGLRLIYFSYDVKMKEKGDIPEGYSVSREKKERFSLILESASTNQTSMYLCASSFPQGFITDTQYFGPGTRLTVL.

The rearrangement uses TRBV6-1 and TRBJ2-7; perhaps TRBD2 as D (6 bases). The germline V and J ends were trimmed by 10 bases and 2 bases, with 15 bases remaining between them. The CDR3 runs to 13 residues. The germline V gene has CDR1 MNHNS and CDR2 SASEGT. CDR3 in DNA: TGTGCCACCACAGCCGGGAGCACCTACGAGCAGTACTTC. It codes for CATTAGSTYEQYF.

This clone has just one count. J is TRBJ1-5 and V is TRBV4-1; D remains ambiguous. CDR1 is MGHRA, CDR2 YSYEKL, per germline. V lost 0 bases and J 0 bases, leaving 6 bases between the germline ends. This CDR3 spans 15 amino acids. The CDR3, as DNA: TGCGCCAGCAGCCAAGACAGTTATAGCAATCAGCCCCAGCATTTT. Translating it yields CASSQDSYSNQPQHF.

The CDR3 DNA reads TGCGCCAGCAGCTTGGCAGGGGCCGCCTCTGGAAACACCATATATTTT. It encodes CASSLAGAASGNTIYF. V gene TRBV5-1 combines with J gene TRBJ1-3; D possibly corresponds to TRBD1 (6 bases). V was pared by 0 bases and J by 0 bases, with 10 bases between. CDR1 SGHRS and CDR2 YFSETQ come from the germline V gene. The CDR3 covers 16 residues.

CDR3 DNA: TGTGCCAGCAGTGAATTGCGGGGCTCCTACGAGCAGTACTTC. Protein product: CASSELRGSYEQYF. The chain joins TRBV25-1 to TRBJ2-7; TRBD2 might be the D (6 bases). The CDR3 has 14 residues. The ends were cut back, 1 base at V and 0 bases at J, with 7 bases in the middle. Germline assignment: CDR1 MGHDK and CDR2 SYGVNS.

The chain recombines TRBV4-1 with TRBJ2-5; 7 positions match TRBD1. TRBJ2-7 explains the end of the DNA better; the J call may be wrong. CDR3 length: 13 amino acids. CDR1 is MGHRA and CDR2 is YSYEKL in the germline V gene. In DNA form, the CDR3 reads TGCGCCAGCAGCCCGGGACAGACCTACGAGCAGTACTTC. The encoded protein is CASSPGQTYEQYF.

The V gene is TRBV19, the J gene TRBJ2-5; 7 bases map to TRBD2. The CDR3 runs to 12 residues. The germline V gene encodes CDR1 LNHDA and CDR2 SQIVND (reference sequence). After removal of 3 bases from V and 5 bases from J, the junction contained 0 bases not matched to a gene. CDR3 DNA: TGTGCCAGTAGTATTAGCGGGGAGACCCAGTACTTC. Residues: CASSISGETQYF.

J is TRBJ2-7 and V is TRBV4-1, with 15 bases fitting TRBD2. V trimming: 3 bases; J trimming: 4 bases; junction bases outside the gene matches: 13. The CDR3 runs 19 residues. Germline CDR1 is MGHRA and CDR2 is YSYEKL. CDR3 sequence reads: CASSQPPGLAGGPIYEQYF. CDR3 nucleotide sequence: TGCGCCAGCAGCCAGCCCCCGGGACTAGCGGGGGGTCCTATATACGAGCAGTACTTC.

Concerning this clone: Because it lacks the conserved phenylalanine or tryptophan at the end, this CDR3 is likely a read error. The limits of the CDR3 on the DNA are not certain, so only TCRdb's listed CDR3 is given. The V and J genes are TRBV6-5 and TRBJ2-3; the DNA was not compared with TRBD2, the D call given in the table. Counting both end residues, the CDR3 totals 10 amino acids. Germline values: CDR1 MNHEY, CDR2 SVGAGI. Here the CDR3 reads CASSEVIGRL.

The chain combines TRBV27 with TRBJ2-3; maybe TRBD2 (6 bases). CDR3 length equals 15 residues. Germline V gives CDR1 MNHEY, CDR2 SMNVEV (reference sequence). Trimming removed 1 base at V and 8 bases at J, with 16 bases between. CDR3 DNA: TGTGCCAGCAGTTTATTTACGGGAGAGGGAGCTACGCAGTATTTT. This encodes CASSLFTGEGATQYF.

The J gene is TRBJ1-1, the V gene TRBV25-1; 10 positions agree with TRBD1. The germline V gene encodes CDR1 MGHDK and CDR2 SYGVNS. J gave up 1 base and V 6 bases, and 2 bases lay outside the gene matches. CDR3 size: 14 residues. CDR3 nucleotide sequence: TGTGCCAGCAGACGACAGGGGGCGAACACTGAAGCTTTCTTT. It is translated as CASRRQGANTEAFF.

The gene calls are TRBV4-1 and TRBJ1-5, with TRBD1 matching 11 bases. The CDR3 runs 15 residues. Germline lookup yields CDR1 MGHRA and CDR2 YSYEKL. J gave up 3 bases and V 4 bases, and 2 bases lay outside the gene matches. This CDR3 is CASSLGQGDNQPQHF. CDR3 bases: TGCGCCAGCAGCCTGGGACAGGGGGACAATCAGCCCCAGCATTTT.